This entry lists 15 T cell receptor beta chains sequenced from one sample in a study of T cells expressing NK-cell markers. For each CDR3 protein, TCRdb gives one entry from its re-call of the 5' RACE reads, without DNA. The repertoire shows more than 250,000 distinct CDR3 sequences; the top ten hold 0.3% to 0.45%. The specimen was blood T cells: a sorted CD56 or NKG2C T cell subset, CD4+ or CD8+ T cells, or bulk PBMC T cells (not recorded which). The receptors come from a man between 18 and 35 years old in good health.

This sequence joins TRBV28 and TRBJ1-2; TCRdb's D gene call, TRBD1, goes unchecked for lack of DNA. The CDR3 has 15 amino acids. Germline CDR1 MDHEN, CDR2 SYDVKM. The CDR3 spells CASRQLIGLRDGYTF.

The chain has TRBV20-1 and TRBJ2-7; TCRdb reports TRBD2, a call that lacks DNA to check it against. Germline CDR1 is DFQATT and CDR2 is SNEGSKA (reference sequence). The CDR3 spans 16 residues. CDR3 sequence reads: CSATRLSGKPSYEQYF.

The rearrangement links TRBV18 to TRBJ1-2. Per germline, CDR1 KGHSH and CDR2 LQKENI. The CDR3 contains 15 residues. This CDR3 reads CASSPPGQNFYGYTF.

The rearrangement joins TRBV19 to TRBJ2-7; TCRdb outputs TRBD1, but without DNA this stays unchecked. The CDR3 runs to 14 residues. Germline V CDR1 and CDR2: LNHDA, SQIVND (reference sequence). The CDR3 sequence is CASSDRGRGYEQYF.

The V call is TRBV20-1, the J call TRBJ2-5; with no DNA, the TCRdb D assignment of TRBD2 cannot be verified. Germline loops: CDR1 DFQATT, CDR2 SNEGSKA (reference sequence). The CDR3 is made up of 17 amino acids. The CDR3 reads CSARSTLGLAGQETQYF.

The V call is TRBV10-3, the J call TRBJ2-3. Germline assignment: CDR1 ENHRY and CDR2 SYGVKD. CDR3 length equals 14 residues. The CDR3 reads CAISDGRGADTQYF.

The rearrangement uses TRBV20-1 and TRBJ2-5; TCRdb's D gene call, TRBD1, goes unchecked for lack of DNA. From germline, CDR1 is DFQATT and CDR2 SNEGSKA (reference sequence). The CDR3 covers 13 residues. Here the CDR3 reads CSARQGAGVTQYF.

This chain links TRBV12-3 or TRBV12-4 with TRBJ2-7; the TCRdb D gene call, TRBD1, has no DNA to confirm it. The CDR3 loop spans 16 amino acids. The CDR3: CASSFTPGQGNNEQYF.

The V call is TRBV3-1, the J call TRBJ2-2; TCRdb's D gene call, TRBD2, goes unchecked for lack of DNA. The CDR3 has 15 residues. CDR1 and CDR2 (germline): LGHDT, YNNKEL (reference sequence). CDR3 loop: CASRPDGGDTGELFF.

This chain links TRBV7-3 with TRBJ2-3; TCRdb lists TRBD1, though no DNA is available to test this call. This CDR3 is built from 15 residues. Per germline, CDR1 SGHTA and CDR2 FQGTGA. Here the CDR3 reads CASSYRGSLTDTQYF.

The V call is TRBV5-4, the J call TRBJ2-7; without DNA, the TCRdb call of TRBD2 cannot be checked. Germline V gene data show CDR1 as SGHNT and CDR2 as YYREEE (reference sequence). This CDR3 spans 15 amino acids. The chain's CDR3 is CASTTLAGPSYEQYF.

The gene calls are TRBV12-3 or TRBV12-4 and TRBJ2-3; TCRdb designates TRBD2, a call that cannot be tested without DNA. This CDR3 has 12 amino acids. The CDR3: CASSSRLVAQYF.

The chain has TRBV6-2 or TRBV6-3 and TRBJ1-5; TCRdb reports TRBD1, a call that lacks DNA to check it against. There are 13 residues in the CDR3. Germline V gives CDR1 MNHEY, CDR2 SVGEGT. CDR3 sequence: CASRDRSDQPQHF.

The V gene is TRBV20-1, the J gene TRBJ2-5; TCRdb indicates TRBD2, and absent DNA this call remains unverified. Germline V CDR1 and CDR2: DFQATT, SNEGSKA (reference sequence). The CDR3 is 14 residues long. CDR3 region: CSARDRAGRETQYF.

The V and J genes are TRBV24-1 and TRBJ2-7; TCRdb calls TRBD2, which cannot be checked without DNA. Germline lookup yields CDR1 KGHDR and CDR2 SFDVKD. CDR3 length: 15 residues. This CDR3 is CATSDPKRSRDEQYF.